These 6 T cell receptor beta chains originate from one sample sequenced in a study of cytomegalovirus exposure and HLA in healthy donors. Researchers ran the PCR with 60 Vbeta and 13 Jbeta primers. This table comes from immunoSEQ multiplex PCR, and its TCRdb copy is limited to in-frame clones, with some not included. Of 110,000 or so clones detected, 70% to 80% appear once; the ten largest clones hold 2.7%. Sequencing input: PBMCs. These receptors originate from a female donor in good health and CMV-seronegative.

This clone was observed once. The genes are TRBV4-1 and TRBJ2-1; the match to TRBD2 covers 8 bases. V lost 0 bases to trimming and J lost 2 bases; unmatched junction nucleotides: 6. CDR3 size: 17 residues. The germline CDR1 and CDR2 sequences are MGHRA and YSYEKL. The CDR3 sequence is CASSQDQNGGAYNEQFF. DNA for the CDR3: TGCGCCAGCAGCCAAGATCAGAACGGGGGGGCCTACAATGAGCAGTTCTTC.

The CDR3 protein is CASSWRLAGGFQETQYF. The CDR3 DNA reads TGTGCCAGCAGCTGGAGACTAGCGGGGGGATTCCAAGAGACCCAGTACTTC. The chain couples TRBV7-8 to TRBJ2-5; 13 bases match TRBD2. With 4 bases clipped from V and 1 base from J, the junction kept 6 bases outside the gene matches. Germline V gives CDR1 SGHVS, CDR2 FQNEAQ. The CDR3 consists of 17 residues.

The chain couples TRBV5-5 to TRBJ1-2, with D possibly TRBD1 on 6 matching bases. V was trimmed by 2 bases and J by 2 bases, leaving 7 bases between them. The CDR3 loop spans 13 amino acids. From germline, CDR1 is SGHKS and CDR2 YYEKEE (reference sequence). The CDR3 bases are TGTGCCAGCAGCTTAGGACAGAACTATGGCTACACCTTC. This translates into CASSLGQNYGYTF.

Only one count was recorded for this clone. The chain joins TRBV30 to TRBJ1-1; D remains ambiguous. Germline values: CDR1 GTSNPN, CDR2 SVGIG (reference sequence). Trimming removed 5 bases from V and 0 bases from J, with 10 bases in between. This CDR3 has 13 amino acids. The CDR3 nucleotides are TGTGCCTGGCTCCCGACATTGAACACTGAAGCTTTCTTT. This encodes CAWLPTLNTEAFF.

The V gene is TRBV11-2, the J gene TRBJ2-3; D possibly corresponds to TRBD2 (6 bases). Trimming removed 3 bases from V and 0 bases from J, with 19 bases in between. Germline values: CDR1 SGHAT, CDR2 FQNNGV. CDR3 size: 18 residues. This CDR3 reads CASSFPGGAQRSTDTQYF. In nucleotides, the CDR3 is TGTGCCAGCAGCTTCCCGGGCGGGGCCCAGCGTAGCACAGATACGCAGTATTTT.

This chain links TRBV9 with TRBJ2-1; no reliable D call. Between the trimmed V and J ends, which lost 7 bases and 4 bases, there was a span of 18 bases. The CDR3 consists of 15 residues. The V gene's germline CDR1 is SGDLS and CDR2 YYNGEE. CDR3 region: CASCREDTRYNEQFF. The DNA of the CDR3 is TGTGCCAGCTGCCGAGAAGACACGCGATACAATGAGCAGTTCTTC.